This T cell receptor (beta chain) was identified during a study of a mutant IDH1 vaccine in newly diagnosed glioma (dated by TCRdb to about 2021). Background for the entire study: In the chemotherapy-containing groups, vaccination started alongside temozolomide cycles, whereas in patients who had radiotherapy alone it started 4-6 weeks after radiotherapy. For exploratory analyses, longitudinal TCRB deep sequencing was carried out in under 30 treated patients wherever samples were available. Peripheral blood was collected at six visits: V03 (baseline), V05, V07, V10, V12 and V13. The week-35 safety follow-up was designated visit V12, and the week-47 end of study was designated visit V13. Before enrollment, most patients had been given radiochemotherapy with temozolomide as standard therapy, while the rest had received either radiotherapy alone or temozolomide alone. Of the roughly 32 patients who were treated, about 62% were male and roughly 38% were female, and the mean age was around 40 years. The investigation overall reported the following: The authors stated that sample limitations prevented analyses of patient blood samples from being reproduced. Changes in the top peripheral T cell clonotypes picked up by TCRB sequencing did not appear to be linked to pseudoprogression. Selection of PBMC samples for TCRB deep sequencing was based on availability. Vaccine-induced immune responses across multiple MHC alleles were detected in approximately 93% of patients.

This specimen's time point label, interpreted: week 35, safety follow-up. A 20-mer mutant IDH1 peptide at 300 micrograms in Montanide made up each vaccine dose, which was injected subcutaneously together with topical imiquimod. Patients received eight vaccinations in weeks 1, 3, 5, 7, 11, 15, 19 and 23, corresponding to visits V03 through V10. The donors had newly diagnosed IDH1-mutant astrocytomas of WHO grade 3 or 4 that showed loss of nuclear ATRX. The samples were drawn from NOA16, a multicentre, single-arm, open-label phase I trial in Germany that tested a mutant IDH1 peptide vaccine in humans for the first time. The DNeasy Blood and Tissue Kit was used to extract genomic DNA from EDTA blood for TCRB sequencing. Libraries were constructed by the immunoSEQ multiplex PCR assay. The hsTCRB Kit was used according to the manufacturer's protocol to amplify rearranged TCR beta chain sequences. An Illumina MiSeq was used to sequence the TCRB libraries. Under the source paper's analysis protocol: Demultiplexing, trimming and gene mapping were performed with the kit vendor's proprietary platform. TCRdb took over this immuneACCESS table, retaining in-frame rearrangements with V and J assigned. Such tables are incomplete; in checked studies, under half of the missing clones stem from an unresolved V gene, and the remainder is unexplained. V and J calls and clone size are given by that table; D and trimming were obtained from the DNA. This sample comprises some 70,000 clones, approximately 88% of them detected only once. Of the sample, 9.5% to 15% is held by the ten largest clones.

From cysteine to phenylalanine, the CDR3 is 11 amino acids long. The CDR3 DNA has 33 bases and is translated from base 1. The germline V gene encodes CDR1 SGHDT and CDR2 YYEEEE. The junction shows trimming of 1 base on V and 4 bases on J, plus 2 bases between the germline ends. As regards this clone: There is no known antigen for this receptor. Base qualities were left out, and no much larger clone turns up one base away.

The clonotype originates from a young man with glioma. The V and J segments used are TRBV5-6 and TRBJ2-5, with no confidently assigned D gene. The sample here was PBMCs, taken from a glioma patient whose treatment included an IDH1 peptide vaccine. The sequenced DNA is TGTGCCAGCAGCTTGTTAGAGACCCAGTACTTC. Translated, it gives CASSLLETQYF.